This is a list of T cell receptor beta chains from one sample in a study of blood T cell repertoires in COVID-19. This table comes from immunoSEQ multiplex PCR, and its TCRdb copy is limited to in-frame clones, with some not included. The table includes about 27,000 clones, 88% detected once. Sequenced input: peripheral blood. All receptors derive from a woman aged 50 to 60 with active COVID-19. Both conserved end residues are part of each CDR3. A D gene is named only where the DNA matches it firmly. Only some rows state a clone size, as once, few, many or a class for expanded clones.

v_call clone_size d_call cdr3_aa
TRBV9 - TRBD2 CASSVREGTYNEQFF
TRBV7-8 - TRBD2 CASSLAGGPRETQYF
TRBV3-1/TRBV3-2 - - CASSQAGRTDTQYF
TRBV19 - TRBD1 CASSFWTGGEETEAFF
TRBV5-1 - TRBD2 CASSWTSGASYNEQFF
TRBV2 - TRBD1 CASRGQGAGQPQHF
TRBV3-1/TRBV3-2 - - CASSQDQDYYNEQFF
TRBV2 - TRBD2 CASSGDSGRTSYNEQFF
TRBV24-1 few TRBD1 CATSDSPYRGPREQYF
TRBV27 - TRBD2 CASSLTSGIYNEQFF
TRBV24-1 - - CATSDFQGITDTQYF
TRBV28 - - CASSNYPGYTF
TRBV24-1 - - CATGGPRDTGELFF
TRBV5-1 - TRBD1 CASSSGQGIYGYTF
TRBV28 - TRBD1 CASSLVQGESYEQYF
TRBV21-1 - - CASRKENIGLAGGLTYNEQFF
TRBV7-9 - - CASSIDMNTEAFF
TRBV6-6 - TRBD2 CASAGTSGRRDEQFF
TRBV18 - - CASSPQGAGTNTEAFF
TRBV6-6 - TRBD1 CASSSTGARNTEAFF
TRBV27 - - CASSLVGLAGTQYF
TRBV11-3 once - CASSLDRGTADTQYF